This TCR beta chain derives from a study of metastatic and nonmetastatic thyroid tumors (dated by TCRdb to 2018 to 2021). The study in broad terms: For patients with malignant and with benign thyroid disease, the researchers compared repertoires between peripheral blood samples and tumor or nodule tissue samples.

There are 15 amino acids in the CDR3, from cysteine to phenylalanine inclusive. The kept DNA is CDR3 alone, 45 bases in frame from the first base. The germline V gene (reference sequence) provides CDR1 SGHAT and CDR2 FQDESV. A distance of 19 bases separates the germline ends of V and J, which lose 5 bases and 8 bases respectively. The library was obtained by PCR. For sequencing, an Illumina HiSeq 4000 was employed. High-throughput sequencing was used to profile the CDR3 region of the TCR beta-chain in every patient. In the source study's methods: CDR3 differences across clinicopathological groups were used to build a classifier for discriminating distant-metastatic papillary thyroid cancer patients. To measure repertoire diversity the researchers used the Shannon index, while the Morisita-Horn index served to gauge how similar the tumor and blood repertoires were. TCRdb applied fastp at Q25 and MiXCR to the public reads, then kept only in-frame beta chains. The V and J calls were not made by the authors but by TCRdb's processing. The sample has about 69,000 clones on record, 14% of them singletons. The top ten hold over 6.5% of the sample.

Findings and caveats that apply to the study as a whole: In both blood and tumor samples, malignant tumors were reported to have significantly higher TCR beta diversity than benign nodules.

This clone was seen many times. Its antigen has not been determined. Base qualities were left out, and no much larger clone turns up one base away. Before undergoing thyroid surgery, none of the patients had been given any kind of treatment. Patient clinical samples collected from the early 2010s to the late 2010s were retrospectively analysed using T-cell receptor beta sequencing. Sequenced input: blood. The V and J segments used are TRBV11-1 and TRBJ2-1; no D segment can be confidently identified. This clonotype originated in a male donor with papillary thyroid cancer or a benign thyroid nodule (not recorded which). Some clones in this sample may be carry-over from other donors' samples. The CDR3 region: CASSQQDRSTDEQFF. The DNA sequence is TGTGCCAGCAGCCAGCAGGACCGCAGTACCGATGAGCAGTTCTTC.